Listed below are T cell receptor beta chains from one sample, sequenced in a study of beta chain features in type 1 diabetes. Profiling relied on immunoSEQ multiplex PCR, and the TCRdb table lists in-frame clones only, not all of them. The sample consists of 130,000 to 150,000 clones, 40% to 60% of them appearing once. Sequencing was performed on Tregs from blood. The origin of the receptors is a man aged 18 to 35 in good health. Both conserved end residues are part of each CDR3. D genes are given only for firm matches. Some rows have no size entry. The others give once, few or many, or a class for an expanded clone.

cdr3_nt,cdr3_aa,d_call,clone_size,j_call,v_call
TGTGCCAGCAGCCTCGGGGGGACCCTCTCCTACGAGCAGTACTTC,CASSLGGTLSYEQYF,TRBD2,NA,TRBJ2-7,TRBV7-2
TGTGCCAGCAGTTACTCGTCGGCAGGTTCAAATCAGCCCCAGCATTTT,CASSYSSAGSNQPQHF,NA,few,TRBJ1-5,TRBV6-6
TGCGCCAGCAGCCAAGACAGGGCTCGGAGCGGGGAGCTGTTTTTT,CASSQDRARSGELFF,NA,NA,TRBJ2-2,TRBV4-1
TGTGCCAGCTCACCACCACCGCAGGGTATCGAGCAGTACTTC,CASSPPPQGIEQYF,NA,NA,TRBJ2-7,TRBV18
TGTGCCAGCAGTCAGGTGGGACAGGGAGAGGGCAATCAGCCCCAGCATTTT,CASSQVGQGEGNQPQHF,TRBD1,NA,TRBJ1-5,TRBV28
TGTGCCAGCAGCCGGGGACAGATCATAGACTACGAGCAGTACTTC,CASSRGQIIDYEQYF,TRBD1,NA,TRBJ2-7,TRBV7-9
TGTGCCAGCAGTTCAATCAGGGTTGCAGGAGAAAAACTGTTTTTT,CASSSIRVAGEKLFF,NA,NA,TRBJ1-4,TRBV6-1
TGTGCCAGCAGCAGGGACAGGGGGCGGCAGTACTTC,CASSRDRGRQYF,TRBD1,NA,TRBJ2-5,TRBV27
TGTGCCAGCGCTAGGGAGACCGGGGAGCTGTTTTTT,CASARETGELFF,NA,NA,TRBJ2-2,TRBV5-4
TGTGCCAGCTCACCCCCTAGCGGGCCAGCCACCGGGGAGCTGTTTTTT,CASSPPSGPATGELFF,TRBD2,NA,TRBJ2-2,TRBV18
TGTGCCAGCAGCTTCGCTAGCGGGAGGGGAGGAGGTACGCAGTATTTT,CASSFASGRGGGTQYF,TRBD2,NA,TRBJ2-3,TRBV7-3
TGTGCCAGCAGCTTGTTGCGGTTGGAGGGTAAAACCGGGGAGCTGTTTTTT,CASSLLRLEGKTGELFF,NA,NA,TRBJ2-2,TRBV5-4
TGTGCCAGCAGCCCGGGGGGTATCTACGAGCAGTACTTC,CASSPGGIYEQYF,TRBD2,NA,TRBJ2-7,TRBV28
TGTGCCAGCAGCTTAATGTCGGTGAACACTGAAGCTTTCTTT,CASSLMSVNTEAFF,NA,few,TRBJ1-1,TRBV7-3
TGTGCCAGCAGTGGTAGACAGGGGAGGAACTATGGCTACACCTTC,CASSGRQGRNYGYTF,TRBD1,few,TRBJ1-2,TRBV6-6
TGTGCCAGCAGCGTAGGGGGCATGAACACTGAAGCTTTCTTT,CASSVGGMNTEAFF,NA,few,TRBJ1-1,TRBV9
TGTGCCAGCAGCCTACCGGGACAGGGTTACGAGCAGTACTTC,CASSLPGQGYEQYF,TRBD1,NA,TRBJ2-7,TRBV28
TGCAGCGCCGGGGGGGGCGTGTCCACCGGGGAGCTGTTTTTT,CSAGGGVSTGELFF,TRBD2,NA,TRBJ2-2,TRBV29-1
TGTGCCAGCAGCTTAGGGGCAGGGGCCGGGACTGAAGCTTTCTTT,CASSLGAGAGTEAFF,NA,few,TRBJ1-1,TRBV7-2
TGTGCCAGCAGCTTATGGGGGACAGGGGGTGGTGAGCAGTTCTTC,CASSLWGTGGGEQFF,TRBD1,NA,TRBJ2-1,TRBV7-2
TGTGCCAGCAGTTTATATTTCGAGGGATTGGACCAGTACTTC,CASSLYFEGLDQYF,NA,NA,TRBJ2-5,TRBV27
TGTGCCAGCAGCTTCCAAGCCCGGGAGACCCAGTACTTC,CASSFQARETQYF,NA,NA,TRBJ2-5,TRBV7-3
TGTGCCAGCATCGGCCTGGGCGTAGCCAAAAACATTCAGTACTTC,CASIGLGVAKNIQYF,NA,NA,TRBJ2-4,TRBV28
TGTGCCAGCAGCCAGCGGGGCTTCACAGATACGCAGTATTTT,CASSQRGFTDTQYF,TRBD2,NA,TRBJ2-3,TRBV7-3
TGCAGCGTCCTGGGGGGAGCTGATGGCTACACCTTC,CSVLGGADGYTF,NA,NA,TRBJ1-2,TRBV29-1
TGTGCCAGCTCACCACCAGGGGGACAAGCTTTCTTT,CASSPPGGQAFF,NA,NA,TRBJ1-1,TRBV18
TGTGCCAGCTCACCAACCGGGACAGGAGAGACCCAGTACTTC,CASSPTGTGETQYF,TRBD1,NA,TRBJ2-5,TRBV18
TGTGCCAGCAGCCTCCGGACAGGGGGTAATGAGCAGTTCTTC,CASSLRTGGNEQFF,TRBD1,NA,TRBJ2-1,TRBV4-2
TGTGCCATCGCGGGGGGGCTAGCGGGGACCCGGGAGACCCAGTACTTC,CAIAGGLAGTRETQYF,TRBD2,few,TRBJ2-5,TRBV10-3
TGTGCCTGGAGTGTCCGAAGCGGGAAGTATCACGAGCAGTACTTC,CAWSVRSGKYHEQYF,TRBD2,few,TRBJ2-7,TRBV30